This T cell receptor (beta chain) is drawn from a study of molecular identifiers for immune sequencing clone quantification (dated by TCRdb to the late 2010s). For the study in its entirety: For a replicate experiment, RNA from around 20,000 or 99,000 naive CD8 T cells was divided into five aliquots, of which four were sequenced. This methods study benchmarked molecular-identifier clustering-based TCR repertoire sequencing (MIDCIRS) and TCR RNA copy counting, using CD8 T cells to do so.

By share, this clonotype ranks as medium-sized (0.01 to 0.1%). Its antigen target is currently unknown. No base-level quality is on record; no much larger clone is a single base apart. Library generation was performed with PCR. Instrument on record: NextSeq 500. Bulk TCR libraries were prepared as previously described, using TCR primers listed in Table S5. Purification of total RNA was performed with the Qiagen AllPrep DNA/RNA kit. Before analysis, reads from multiple sequencing runs of one library were combined. The original pipeline was this. Reads were retained only if the reads had an exact TCR constant sequence, and the retained reads were trimmed to 150 nt and grouped according to their 12-nt molecular barcodes. Reads inside each barcode group were sub-clustered using a 15% Levenshtein threshold, and a quality-weighted consensus sequence was constructed for each RNA molecule. Non-functional sequences were filtered out, along with any lower-count sequence sitting one edit away from another sequence. On the basis of fitting two negative binomial distributions, barcode sub-clusters with fewer than 20% of the maximum read count were discarded. The public sequencing data were trimmed at Q25 with fastp and processed into clonotypes with MiXCR by TCRdb, which kept only in-frame beta chains. Records with the same CDR3 protein are collapsed into one entry carrying the most frequent genes and DNA. These V and J calls originate from TCRdb's pipeline instead of the authors' own analysis. Across this sample there are about 10,000 distinct CDR3 sequences, with about 20% seen only once. 1.5% of the sample comes from the top ten.

Naive CD8 T cell libraries were made from approximately 22,000 to 940,000 sorted cells using 10%, 30% or 50% of purified RNA. Naive CD8 T cells were FACS-sorted as CD8+CD4-CCR7+CD45RA+ on a BD FACSAria II into RLT Plus buffer. Detection sensitivity was tested by spiking Jurkat RNA equal to ten or so TCR copies' worth into samples containing roughly 19,000-1,000,000 naive CD8 T cells. Enrichment of CD8 T cells was done with RosetteSep CD8+ T Cell Enrichment Cocktail plus Ficoll-Paque, and ACK red cell lysis came afterward. CDR1 is given as SGHDN and CDR2 as FVKESK, both from the germline V gene. Cut back by 0 bases and 7 bases, the V and J ends lie 13 bases apart. Its CDR3 holds 16 amino acids, cysteine through phenylalanine. The kept DNA is CDR3 alone, 48 bases in frame from the first base. General study outcomes and caveats: In CMV-specific effector cells, over 98% of molecules were held by clones above 20 RNA copies, whereas under 1% of molecules were held by such clones in naive cells. Naive libraries contained spiked-in Jurkat TCR RNA (approximately 10 copies' worth), which is not part of the donor repertoire. Highly expanded clone sizes could be underestimated because identical TCR molecules may share a barcode. Modeling gave 3 to 3.5 recovered TCR RNA copies per cell versus 8 to 10 by digital PCR, implying roughly 28% capture efficiency. Spiked-in Jurkat TCR RNA equal to a single cell's worth was reported to be detectable even within one million naive CD8 T cells. When barcode sub-clustering was left out, chimeric consensus sequences inflated TCR diversity, with chimeras reaching as high as 47%.

The clonotype comes from a human donor in good health. Some libraries in this study had Jurkat cell RNA spiked in. Recombination connected TRBV14 to TRBJ2-6; the D call is possibly TRBD1 or TRBD2, each sharing 5 bases. Sequencing was done on a sample of naive CD8+ T cells from blood, with Jurkat cell RNA spiked in. According to the study, the label for this sample's cell subset or site signals: FACS-sorted CD8+CD4-CCR7+CD45RA+ naive T cells. The CDR3 here reads CASSQEGTPSANVLTF. The nucleotides read TGTGCCAGCAGCCAAGAGGGGACCCCTTCCGCCAACGTCCTGACTTTC.